The clone carrying this T cell receptor (beta chain) showed up many times. Library construction for TCR beta used iRepertoire HTBI primers and Arm-PCR of CDR3 regions. One entry per CDR3 protein, called by TCRdb with MiXCR from the multiplex PCR reads. Among under 450,000 distinct CDR3 sequences listed, approximately 10% were seen once. This record belongs to a study of regulatory T cells in long-lasting Graves disease. Time point of the sample: newly diagnosed GD, antithyroid drugs for less than 3 months. The TCR library was made from RNA extracted from PBMCs. Germline V gene sequence: CDR1 MNHNS, CDR2 SASEGT. Trimming took off 4 bases at V and 7 bases at J, with 14 bases between the two ends. The CDR3 consists of 14 residues. These data were likewise used in another study, on T cells in Graves' hyperthyroidism and ophthalmopathy.

Sequencing was performed on peripheral blood mononuclear cells (PBMCs), taken at new diagnosis, from a patient treated with antithyroid drugs. The clonotype was recovered from a woman between 18 and 29 years old with Graves disease. This chain uses TRBV6-1 with TRBJ2-1; D may be TRBD1 (5 bases). CDR3 region: CASSAHSQENEQFF. The DNA of the CDR3 is TGTGCCAGCAGTGCGCATTCACAGGAGAATGAGCAGTTCTTC.